The subject of this entry is one TCR beta chain. This entry belongs to a study of blood T cell repertoires in COVID-19. In the original processing: Cell counts per sample came from amplifying reference gene primers. Here immunoSEQ multiplex PCR was the method, and the copy in TCRdb shows in-frame clones only, minus some. V, J and clone size derive from that table, while D and trimming were established from the DNA sequence. The sample records 250,000 to 300,000 clones, around 90% being singletons. The V and J ends lost 4 bases and 0 bases respectively, with 13 bases between them. The CDR3 has 15 amino acids. Germline V CDR1 and CDR2: LGHNA, YNFKEQ.

The specimen was peripheral blood. This receptor was identified in a middle-aged man with acute or convalescent COVID-19. V is TRBV4-2 and J is TRBJ2-7; D possibly corresponds to TRBD1 (6 bases). This CDR3 reads CASSPERGTSYEQYF. CDR3 nucleotide sequence: TGTGCCAGCAGCCCGGAAAGGGGGACCTCCTACGAGCAGTACTTC.